The T cell receptor beta chain described here comes from a study of Ad26.COV2.S vaccination and SARS-CoV-2 variants. Background on the study: The vaccine Ad26.COV2.S was put into the muscle once, or twice with 56 days between.

A word on this clone: The antigen remains unidentified.

The study, taken as a whole, reports: TCR breadth and depth analyses may have underestimated total T cell responses. Researchers reported similar non-spike TCR breadth in vaccine and placebo recipients.

Sequenced by immunoSEQ multiplex PCR; TCRdb stores in-frame clones only, minus some. The sample includes a few hundred thousand clones, approximately 88% of them seen just once. Treatment in this sample: over 15 received Ad26.COV2.S at low or high dose, single or two shots; several received placebo; per-sample allocation not given. Vaccine and placebo recipients were sampled on day 63 after the first injection. In the vaccine, an Ad26 vector expressed the SARS-CoV-2 spike of the Wuhan strain. Germline lookup yields CDR1 SQVTM and CDR2 ANQGSEA. V gave up 5 bases and J gave up 1 base, with 12 bases separating them. This CDR3 spans 13 amino acids.

The source material was peripheral blood, sampled in a trial of Ad26.COV2.S vaccine versus placebo. The V gene is TRBV29-1, the J gene TRBJ2-7; D is possibly TRBD1 (6 bases). This sequence originates from a person aged 18-65 years who received the Ad26.COV2.S COVID-19 vaccine or a placebo. CDR3 sequence reads: CSVMDSASYEQYF. CDR3 bases: TGCAGCGTTATGGACAGTGCGTCCTACGAGCAGTACTTC.